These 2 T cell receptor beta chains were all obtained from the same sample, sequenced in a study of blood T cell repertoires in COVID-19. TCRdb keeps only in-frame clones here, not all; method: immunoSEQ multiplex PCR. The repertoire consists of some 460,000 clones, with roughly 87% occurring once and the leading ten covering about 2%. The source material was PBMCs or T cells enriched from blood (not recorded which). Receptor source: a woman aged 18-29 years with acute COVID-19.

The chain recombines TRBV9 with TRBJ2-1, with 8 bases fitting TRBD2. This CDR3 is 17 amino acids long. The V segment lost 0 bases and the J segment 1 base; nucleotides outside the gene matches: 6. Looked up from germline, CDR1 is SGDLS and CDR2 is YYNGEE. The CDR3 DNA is TGTGCCAGCAGCGTAGCTACGGCTAGCGGGTCCTACAATGAGCAGTTCTTC. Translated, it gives CASSVATASGSYNEQFF.

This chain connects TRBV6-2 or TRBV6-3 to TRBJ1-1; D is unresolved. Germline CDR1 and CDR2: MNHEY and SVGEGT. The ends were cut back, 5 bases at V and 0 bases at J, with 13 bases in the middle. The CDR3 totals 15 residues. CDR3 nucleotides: TGTGCCAGCAGTGATACAGAAACTTTGAACACTGAAGCTTTCTTT. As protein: CASSDTETLNTEAFF.